Reported below is one TCR beta chain. Its antigen is unidentified. The data derive from a study of T cells after yellow fever vaccination. Background on the study: Preparation of the low-cell-number fractions used SMART-Seq v4 Ultra Low Input.

Overall study findings and caveats: Booster sampling recovered most clones from primary vaccination (less than 97% CD4, approximately 90% CD8). Contamination of FACS-sorted repertoires by abundant clonotypes from the bulk population could occur.

With 6 bases removed from V and 1 base from J, the gap between germline ends came to 15 bases. The CDR3 loop spans 15 amino acids. 5'RACE template switching generated TCR cDNA, adding a universal primer site and UMIs. Each CDR3 protein gets one entry after TCRdb re-called the 5' RACE reads with MiXCR. The table includes under 400,000 distinct CDR3 sequences, approximately 12% detected once. The TCR was taken from a man aged 18 to 29 who received the YFV17D yellow fever vaccine. The rearrangement uses TRBV12-3 or TRBV12-4 and TRBJ2-5, with a weak D call TRBD1 (5 bases). The sample was CD4+ T cells sorted from PBMCs, taken 15 days after the yellow fever booster vaccination. The CDR3 is CASSPTQGIQETQYF. The CDR3, as DNA: TGTGCCAGCAGCCCTACCCAGGGAATCCAAGAGACCCAGTACTTC.